The 10 T cell receptor beta chains listed next were all sequenced from one sample in a study of T-cell memory formation after mild COVID-19. TCRdb reanalysed the 5' RACE reads using MiXCR and keeps one entry per CDR3 protein. The table records 390,000 or so distinct CDR3 sequences, about 15% of them present only once. Sequences were obtained from PBMCs or a T cell subset sorted from them (not recorded which). Source of these receptors: a man aged 18 to 30 who had mild COVID-19 (a few samples of this study predate the infection). Cell type and time point are not known.

The rearrangement links TRBV9 to TRBJ2-2, with D possibly being TRBD2 (7 bases). Germline CDR1 SGDLS, CDR2 YYNGEE. This CDR3 comprises 15 residues. V lost 4 bases and J lost 4, with 14 bases in between. Written as DNA, the CDR3 is TGTGCCAGCAGCCCAGTGGGGGGGCGCACCGGGGAGCTGTTTTTT. As protein: CASSPVGGRTGELFF.

The chain couples TRBV7-9 to TRBJ1-6, with no clear D. There are 13 residues in the CDR3. The germline V gene encodes CDR1 SEHNR and CDR2 FQNEAQ (reference sequence). With 4 bases removed from V and 14 bases from J, the gap between germline ends came to 15 bases. CDR3 sequence (DNA): TGTGCCAGCAGCTCTAGGGCCACACGGACCCTCCACTTT. Translation gives CASSSRATRTLHF.

The chain is built from TRBV7-7 and TRBJ2-1, with TRBD1 as a possible D gene (7 bases). The CDR3 loop spans 13 amino acids. Germline values: CDR1 SSHAT, CDR2 FNYEAQ (reference sequence). V was trimmed by 5 bases and J by 10 bases, leaving 15 bases between them. The CDR3: CASSQGGGREQFF. The CDR3 DNA reads TGTGCCAGCAGCCAAGGAGGGGGCCGGGAGCAGTTCTTC.

V gene TRBV7-9 combines with J gene TRBJ1-5; 7 bases line up with TRBD1. Germline loops: CDR1 SEHNR, CDR2 FQNEAQ (reference sequence). The CDR3 sequence is 14 residues long. V shed 4 bases and J 10 bases; nucleotides not matched to a gene: 10. CDR3 in DNA: TGTGCCAGCAGCTCCGGACAGGTCGGTGACCCCCAGCATTTT. It codes for CASSSGQVGDPQHF.

The chain joins TRBV4-1 to TRBJ1-2; D unclear. V was clipped by 6 bases and J by 6 bases, with 20 bases between them. In germline, CDR1 is MGHRA, CDR2 YSYEKL. CDR3 size: 15 residues. This CDR3 reads CASSQPWPFVHGYTF. CDR3 coding DNA: TGCGCCAGCAGTCAACCGTGGCCTTTTGTCCATGGCTACACCTTC.

The chain joins TRBV24-1 to TRBJ2-7, with TRBD1 matching 7 bases. Germline CDR1 is KGHDR and CDR2 is SFDVKD. The CDR3 runs 16 residues. The V segment lost 4 bases and the J segment 4 bases; nucleotides outside the gene matches: 12. The CDR3 sequence: CATSEPHPGQSYEQYV. CDR3 DNA: TGTGCCACCAGTGAACCCCACCCGGGACAGAGTTACGAGCAGTACGTC.

V and J are TRBV2 and TRBJ2-2; tentatively, D is TRBD1 (6 bases). V lost 4 bases, J lost 3 bases, and 12 bases lay in between. The CDR3 is made up of 15 amino acids. CDR1 and CDR2 (germline): SNHLY, FYNNEI. CDR3 loop: CASSGQGFDTGELFF. The DNA for the CDR3 is TGTGCCAGCAGTGGCCAGGGGTTTGACACCGGGGAGCTGTTTTTT.

This clonotype was seen repeatedly, ten times or more. The chain has TRBV24-1 and TRBJ2-5, with D unclear. Trimming shortened V by 4 bases and J by 5 bases, and 4 bases separated the two germline ends. Looked up from germline, CDR1 is KGHDR and CDR2 is SFDVKD. The CDR3 is 11 amino acids. The CDR3 sequence is CATSETETQYF. As DNA, the CDR3 is TGTGCCACCAGTGAGACGGAGACCCAGTACTTC.

This clonotype was detected a few times. The rearrangement links TRBV4-1 to TRBJ1-3, with a possible D match to TRBD1 (5 bases). V gave up 1 base and J gave up 6 bases, with 10 bases separating them. The germline CDR1 and CDR2 sequences are MGHRA and YSYEKL. CDR3 size: 14 residues. The CDR3 DNA sequence: TGCGCCAGCAGCCAAGGGGGGGACGTAAACACCATATATTTT. Protein product: CASSQGGDVNTIYF.

This clonotype was recorded at least ten times. The chain recombines TRBV5-1 with TRBJ1-2; TRBD1 agrees at 7 bases. The junction had 9 bases not matched to a gene; V was cut back by 3 bases and J by 4 bases. CDR3 length: 15 amino acids. The germline V gene encodes CDR1 SGHRS and CDR2 YFSETQ. The chain's CDR3 is CASSSGTGQPYGYTF. The DNA of the CDR3 is TGCGCCAGCAGCTCGGGAACGGGACAGCCCTATGGCTACACCTTC.